This T cell receptor (beta chain) was captured by sequencing in a study of Graves' ophthalmopathy and Graves' hyperthyroidism. Study in general: Stable hyperthyroidism meant no ophthalmopathy within 18 months of follow-up.

The CDR3 runs to 11 residues. The germline gives CDR1 SQVTM, CDR2 ANQGSEA. V shed 8 bases and J shed 3 bases, with 11 bases lying between them. From RNA, the CDR3 regions of TCR beta chains were amplified and sequenced. The authors performed first-round RT-PCR with HTBI primers and then a second-round multiplex PCR. TCRdb redid the calling of the multiplex PCR reads with MiXCR, one entry per CDR3 protein. The repertoire holds more than 1,000,000 distinct CDR3 sequences, with about two fifths as singletons. Other autoimmune disease, uncontrolled infection, pregnancy and lactation led to exclusion. Sequencing was done on a sample of peripheral blood or thyroid tissue (not recorded which). The sequence derives from an adult man with Graves' hyperthyroidism. The chain uses TRBV29-1 and TRBJ2-7, with no clear D. This CDR3 reads CSLGLDYEQYF. CDR3 bases: TGCAGCTTGGGTTTGGACTACGAGCAGTACTTC.